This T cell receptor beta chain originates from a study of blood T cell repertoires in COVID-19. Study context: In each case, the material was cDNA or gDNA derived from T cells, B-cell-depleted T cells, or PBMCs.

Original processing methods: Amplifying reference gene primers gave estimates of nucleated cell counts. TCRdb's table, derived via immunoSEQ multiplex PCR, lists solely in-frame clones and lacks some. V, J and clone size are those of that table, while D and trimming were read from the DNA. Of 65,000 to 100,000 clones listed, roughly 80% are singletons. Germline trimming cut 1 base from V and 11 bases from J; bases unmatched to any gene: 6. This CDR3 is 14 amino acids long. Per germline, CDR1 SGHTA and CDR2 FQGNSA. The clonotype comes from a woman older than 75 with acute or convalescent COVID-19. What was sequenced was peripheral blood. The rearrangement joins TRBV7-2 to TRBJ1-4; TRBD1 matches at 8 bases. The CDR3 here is CASSLDGGQVKLFF. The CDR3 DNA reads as TGTGCCAGCAGCTTAGATGGGGGACAGGTCAAACTGTTTTTT.